What follows are 17 T cell receptor beta chains derived from one specimen sequenced in a study of blood T cell repertoires in COVID-19. Clones were read by immunoSEQ multiplex PCR, and TCRdb kept only the in-frame ones, dropping some. The sample carries about 120,000 clones, approximately 90% recorded once. Sequencing was done on a sample of peripheral blood. All receptors derive from a human donor in a cohort sampled during active COVID-19.

The CDR3 DNA sequence: TGCAGTGCTAGACAGGGGAACGAGCAGTACTTC. Its translation: CSARQGNEQYF. The chain combines TRBV20-1 with TRBJ2-7; D is perhaps TRBD1 (6 bases). CDR1 and CDR2 (germline): DFQATT, SNEGSKA (reference sequence). Trimming took 2 bases from V and 5 from J, leaving 7 bases between them. CDR3 length: 11 amino acids.

The chain recombines TRBV10-3 with TRBJ2-1; the D gene is possibly TRBD2 (6 bases). CDR1 is ENHRY, CDR2 SYGVKD, per germline. This CDR3 spans 15 amino acids. Deletions cut 0 bases from V and 6 bases from J, with 12 bases between. CDR3 DNA sequence: TGTGCCATCAGTGAGTCGGGTAGCGGACGCAATGAGCAGTTCTTC. Translating it yields CAISESGSGRNEQFF.

This clone was recorded once. The chain joins TRBV27 to TRBJ2-7, with D perhaps matching TRBD1 (6 bases). CDR3 size: 17 residues. V was shortened by 1 base and J by 2 bases, with 18 bases between the two germline ends. Germline loops: CDR1 MNHEY, CDR2 SMNVEV (reference sequence). CDR3 coding DNA: TGTGCCAGCAGTTTATATCCCGCCGGGACATCACCCTACGAGCAGTACTTC. Protein: CASSLYPAGTSPYEQYF.

This chain connects TRBV19 to TRBJ2-7; 8 bases are a match to TRBD1. This CDR3 has 14 residues. Losses at the gene ends were 3 bases for V and 7 bases for J; bases not matched to a gene: 8. Germline V gives CDR1 LNHDA, CDR2 SQIVND (reference sequence). The CDR3 loop reads CASSMRARGQEQYF. For the CDR3, the DNA is TGTGCCAGTAGTATGAGGGCCAGGGGGCAAGAGCAGTACTTC.

The chain links TRBV3-1 (or the pseudogene TRBV3-2) to TRBJ2-7; 8 nucleotides line up with TRBD2. Germline loops: CDR1 LGHDT, CDR2 YNNKEL (reference sequence). V shed 3 bases, J shed 2 bases, and the junction held 3 bases outside the gene matches. CDR3 length: 14 amino acids. The CDR3 DNA is TGTGCCAGCAGCCAGGGAGCGGGGGCCTACGAGCAGTACTTC. Translation gives CASSQGAGAYEQYF.

V gene TRBV11-2 combines with J gene TRBJ2-7, with a tentative D call TRBD2 (6 bases). Trimming removed 1 base from V and 5 bases from J, with 18 bases in between. The germline V gene encodes CDR1 SGHAT and CDR2 FQNNGV. The CDR3 loop spans 16 amino acids. CDR3 protein: CASSLASGRAGNEQYF. CDR3 bases: TGTGCCAGCAGCTTAGCGTCCGGCAGGGCGGGGAACGAGCAGTACTTC.

In its sample, this clone was seen once. The J gene is TRBJ2-5, the V gene TRBV3-1 (or the pseudogene TRBV3-2); TRBD2 matches 9 bases. V lost 4 bases to trimming and J lost 1 base; unmatched junction nucleotides: 7. CDR1 LGHDT and CDR2 YNNKEL come from the germline V gene (reference sequence). CDR3 length: 16 amino acids. CDR3 protein: CASSPRGGRAQETQYF. The CDR3 DNA is TGTGCCAGCAGCCCAAGGGGCGGGAGGGCCCAAGAGACCCAGTACTTC.

The chain links TRBV6-6 to TRBJ2-7; TRBD1 agrees at 10 bases. The CDR3 consists of 14 residues. Germline-derived CDR1 and CDR2 are MNHNY and SVGAGI (reference sequence). With 2 bases clipped from V and 2 bases from J, the junction kept 0 bases outside the gene matches. Here the CDR3 reads CASSYGQGAYEQYF. The CDR3 nucleotides are TGTGCCAGCAGTTACGGACAGGGGGCCTACGAGCAGTACTTC.

This clone has only one observation. The rearrangement joins TRBV6-4 to TRBJ2-2; 7 nucleotides align to TRBD1. Germline trimming cut 5 bases from V and 6 bases from J; bases unmatched to any gene: 9. Germline V gene sequence: CDR1 MRHNA, CDR2 SNTAGT. CDR3 length: 15 residues. CDR3: CASSRSQGLPGELFF. For the CDR3, the DNA is TGTGCCAGCAGTCGGTCACAGGGGCTGCCCGGGGAGCTGTTTTTT.

V usage is TRBV5-5 and J usage is TRBJ2-7; D is possibly TRBD2 (6 bases). V dropped 4 bases and J dropped 2 bases, with 13 bases sitting between them. This CDR3 spans 14 amino acids. Per the germline V gene, CDR1 is SGHKS and CDR2 is YYEKEE (reference sequence). The CDR3 sequence is CASSEADYAYEQYF. The DNA of the CDR3 is TGTGCCAGCAGCGAAGCGGACTACGCCTACGAGCAGTACTTC.

The gene calls are TRBV7-9 and TRBJ2-3; D possibly corresponds to TRBD2 (6 bases). The CDR3 sequence is 16 residues long. Between the trimmed V and J ends, which lost 5 bases and 1 base, there was a span of 16 bases. Per the germline V gene, CDR1 is SEHNR and CDR2 is FQNEAQ (reference sequence). The CDR3 DNA sequence: TGTGCCAGCAGCCCCCCAGGGACTTGGGGCACAGATACGCAGTATTTT. Protein product: CASSPPGTWGTDTQYF.

CDR3 amino acids: CASSVGTGKGYGYTF. The CDR3 nucleotides read TGTGCCAGCAGCGTCGGGACAGGGAAAGGGTATGGCTACACCTTC. The gene calls are TRBV13 and TRBJ1-2; 9 bases match TRBD1. The trim removed 5 bases at V and 5 bases at J, leaving 9 bases unmatched. In germline, CDR1 is PRHDT, CDR2 FYEKMQ (reference sequence). This CDR3 contains 15 residues.

This clone was counted a single time. V usage is TRBV6-4 and J usage is TRBJ1-1; D gene unclear. CDR1 and CDR2 from the germline V gene are MRHNA and SNTAGT. The germline V and J ends were trimmed by 3 bases and 4 bases, with 15 bases remaining between them. The CDR3 consists of 15 residues. Here the CDR3 reads CASSEQPGVSTEAFF. The CDR3 DNA reads TGTGCCAGCAGTGAACAACCCGGGGTTAGCACTGAAGCTTTCTTT.

The V and J genes are TRBV6-2 or TRBV6-3 and TRBJ2-2, with TRBD1 identical over 10 bases. This CDR3 spans 14 amino acids. After removal of 5 bases from V and 5 bases from J, the junction contained 2 bases not matched to a gene. From germline, CDR1 is MNHEY and CDR2 SVGEGT. DNA of the CDR3: TGTGCCAGCAGTAAGGACAGGGGGACCGGGGAGCTGTTTTTT. It encodes CASSKDRGTGELFF.

J is TRBJ1-1 and V is TRBV6-6; 12 bases are a match to TRBD1. Germline-derived CDR1 and CDR2 are MNHNY and SVGAGI (reference sequence). The CDR3 consists of 15 residues. V dropped 8 bases and J dropped 3; count of bases not matched to a gene: 7. The CDR3 bases are TGTGCCAGCCGACCGGGACAGGGGGCCGACACTGAAGCTTTCTTT. This codes for CASRPGQGADTEAFF.

The chain couples TRBV3-1 (or the pseudogene TRBV3-2) to TRBJ2-2, with 15 bases that match TRBD2. The germline V gene encodes CDR1 LGHDT and CDR2 YNNKEL (reference sequence). Trimming took 1 base from V and 3 from J; bases not matched to a gene: 9. The CDR3 consists of 20 residues. The CDR3 DNA reads TGTGCCAGCAGCCAAGGGCCTCCGGGACTAGCGGGAGGATACACCGGGGAGCTGTTTTTT. Protein sequence: CASSQGPPGLAGGYTGELFF.

This clone was seen a single time. V gene TRBV10-2 combines with J gene TRBJ2-1; TRBD2 aligns across 10 bases. This CDR3 contains 17 residues. Germline assignment: CDR1 WSHSY and CDR2 SAAADI. The trim removed 4 bases at V and 3 bases at J, leaving 9 bases unmatched. Written as DNA, the CDR3 is TGCGCCAGCAGTGCCGGGGAGCGGGGGGGCGTCTACAATGAGCAGTTCTTC. Translating gives CASSAGERGGVYNEQFF.